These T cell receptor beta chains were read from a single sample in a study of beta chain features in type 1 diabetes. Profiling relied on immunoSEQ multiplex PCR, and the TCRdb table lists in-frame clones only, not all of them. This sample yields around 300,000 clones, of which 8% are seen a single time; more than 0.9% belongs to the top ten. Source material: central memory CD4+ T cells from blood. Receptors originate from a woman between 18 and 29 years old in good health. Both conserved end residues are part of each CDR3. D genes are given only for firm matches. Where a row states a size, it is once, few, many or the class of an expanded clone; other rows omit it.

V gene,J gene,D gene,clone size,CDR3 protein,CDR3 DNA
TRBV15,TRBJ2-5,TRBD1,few,CATSTWDSQETQYF,TGTGCCACCAGCACATGGGACAGCCAAGAGACCCAGTACTTC
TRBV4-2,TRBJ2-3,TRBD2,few,CASSQDRAGADTQYF,TGTGCCAGCAGCCAAGATAGGGCGGGGGCAGATACGCAGTATTTT
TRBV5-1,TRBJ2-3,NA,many,CASSEGSRDTQYF,TGCGCCAGCAGCGAAGGCTCGAGGGATACGCAGTATTTT
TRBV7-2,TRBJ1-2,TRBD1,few,CASSLVGTGGAGYTF,TGTGCCAGCAGCTTAGTGGGGACAGGGGGCGCCGGCTACACCTTC
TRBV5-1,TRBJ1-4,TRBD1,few,CASSFGDRENEKLFF,TGCGCCAGCAGCTTCGGGGACAGGGAGAATGAAAAACTGTTTTTT
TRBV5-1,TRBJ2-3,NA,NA,CASRRDPLKSSSTDTQYF,TGCGCCAGCAGGAGGGACCCCCTGAAGTCCTCTAGCACAGATACGCAGTATTTT
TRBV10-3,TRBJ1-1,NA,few,CAISENGGAEAFF,TGTGCCATCAGTGAAAATGGTGGGGCTGAAGCTTTCTTT
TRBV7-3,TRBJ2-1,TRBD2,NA,CASSFRPLVAGGYNEQFF,TGTGCCAGCAGCTTCCGGCCCCTCGTGGCGGGGGGTTACAATGAGCAGTTCTTC
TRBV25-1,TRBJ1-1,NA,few,CASIGQLNTEAFF,TGTGCCAGCATTGGACAGTTGAACACTGAAGCTTTCTTT
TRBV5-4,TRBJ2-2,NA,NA,CASSLGASTGELFF,TGTGCCAGCAGCTTGGGAGCTAGCACCGGGGAGCTGTTTTTT
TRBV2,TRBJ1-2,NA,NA,CASSSQRYGYTF,TGTGCCAGCAGTTCACAGCGCTATGGCTACACCTTC
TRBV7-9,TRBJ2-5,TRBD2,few,CASSLGSGGWETQYF,TGTGCCAGCAGCTTAGGAAGCGGGGGTTGGGAGACCCAGTACTTC
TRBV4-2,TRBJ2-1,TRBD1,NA,CASSQARTGGYNEQFF,TGTGCCAGCAGCCAGGCTCGGACAGGGGGCTACAATGAGCAGTTCTTC
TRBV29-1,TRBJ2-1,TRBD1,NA,CSVRDSGRYNEQFF,TGCAGCGTCAGGGACAGTGGGAGATACAATGAGCAGTTCTTC
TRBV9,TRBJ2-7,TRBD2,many,CASSVGPSGSNYEQYF,TGTGCCAGCAGCGTGGGCCCTAGCGGGAGTAACTACGAGCAGTACTTC
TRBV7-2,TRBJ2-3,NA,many,CASSLGLTDTQYF,TGTGCCAGCAGCTTAGGACTGACAGATACGCAGTATTTT